The clone carrying this T cell receptor (beta chain) turned up a few times. These data originate in a study of T-cell memory formation after mild COVID-19. TCRdb used MiXCR to reprocess the 5' RACE reads, holding one entry per CDR3 protein. The sample consists of hundreds of thousands of distinct CDR3 sequences, about 20% of them appearing once. V was pared by 5 bases and J by 15 bases, with 17 bases between. The CDR3 spans 13 residues. The chain joins TRBV12-3 or TRBV12-4 to TRBJ1-6; D ambiguous. The receptor comes from a man between 18 and 29 years old who had mild COVID-19 (a few samples of this study predate the infection). Cell type and time point are not known. The sample consisted of PBMCs or a T cell subset sorted from them (not recorded which). The chain's CDR3 is CASSREGEDYLHF. The CDR3 region has the DNA TGTGCCAGCAGTCGGGAGGGAGAGGATTACCTCCACTTT.